These T cell receptor beta chains were read from a single sample in a study of OX40 agonist ivuxolimab in advanced cancers. Here immunoSEQ multiplex PCR was the method, and the copy in TCRdb shows in-frame clones only, minus some. The table lists about 60,000 clones, 70% to 90% of them singletons. Here the sequenced sample was CD4+ or CD8+ T cells sorted from blood, taken in a trial of the OX40 agonist ivuxolimab. The receptor set was obtained from an adult with an advanced solid tumor such as melanoma, head and neck, liver or kidney cancer. Both conserved end residues are part of each CDR3. The D gene is left open where the match is weak. The listing skips clone size in some rows; elsewhere it reads once, few, many or a size class.

V gene	D gene	clone size	J gene	CDR3 protein	CDR3 DNA
TRBV6-6	TRBD1	-	TRBJ2-1	CASSPRGTEQFF	TGTGCCAGCAGTCCCAGGGGGACTGAGCAGTTCTTC
TRBV5-4	-	-	TRBJ2-2	CASSSYLLANTGELFF	TGTGCCAGCAGCTCCTACCTCCTAGCGAACACCGGGGAGCTGTTTTTT
TRBV27	TRBD1	-	TRBJ1-1	CASSRDRVFPNTEAFF	TGTGCCAGCAGCCGGGACAGGGTCTTCCCGAACACTGAAGCTTTCTTT
TRBV5-6	-	-	TRBJ1-6	CASSFYSYNSPLHF	TGTGCCAGCAGCTTCTACTCCTATAATTCACCCCTCCACTTT
TRBV28	-	-	TRBJ1-4	CASSPGGGRSNEKLFF	TGTGCCAGCAGCCCTGGGGGGGGCAGATCTAATGAAAAACTGTTTTTT
TRBV2	-	-	TRBJ1-2	CASSETGGTLTLRGYTF	TGTGCCAGCAGTGAAACAGGAGGAACACTCACTCTCAGAGGCTACACCTTC
TRBV4-3	-	-	TRBJ1-5	CASSPNMVSNQPQHF	TGCGCCAGCTCCCCCAATATGGTTAGCAATCAGCCCCAGCATTTT
TRBV25-1	TRBD1	-	TRBJ1-5	CASSGDSRSSNQPQHF	TGTGCCAGCAGTGGGGACAGTCGTTCTAGCAATCAGCCCCAGCATTTT
TRBV10-3	-	-	TRBJ1-5	CAISESNVGGFNQPQHF	TGTGCCATCAGTGAGTCGAACGTCGGAGGGTTCAATCAGCCCCAGCATTTT
TRBV10-3	TRBD2	few	TRBJ2-7	CAISESRGSYEQYF	TGTGCCATCAGTGAGTCTCGCGGGAGTTACGAGCAGTACTTC
TRBV11-2	-	-	TRBJ2-7	CASSLDSDEQYF	TGTGCCAGCAGCTTAGATAGCGACGAGCAGTACTTC
TRBV30	-	-	TRBJ1-4	CAWSLAFNEKLFF	TGTGCCTGGAGTTTGGCCTTTAATGAAAAACTGTTTTTT
TRBV29-1	-	-	TRBJ2-1	CSVEAERNQQFF	TGCAGCGTTGAAGCGGAACGGAATCAGCAGTTCTTC
TRBV7-2	-	-	TRBJ1-5	CASSSGTALEPQHF	TGTGCCAGCAGCTCAGGGACTGCCTTAGAGCCCCAGCATTTT
TRBV29-1	-	-	TRBJ1-1	CSVRGGTEAFF	TGCAGCGTACGGGGGGGGACTGAAGCTTTCTTT
TRBV7-7	-	-	TRBJ1-1	CASSLGTNTEAFF	TGTGCCAGCAGCTTAGGGACTAACACTGAAGCTTTCTTT
TRBV7-2	TRBD1	-	TRBJ1-5	CASSPGQGAYNQPQHF	TGTGCCAGCAGTCCTGGACAGGGGGCTTACAATCAGCCCCAGCATTTT
TRBV7-2	-	-	TRBJ1-6	CASSFGRANNSPLHF	TGTGCCAGCAGCTTTGGCAGGGCCAATAATTCACCCCTCCACTTT
TRBV28	TRBD1	-	TRBJ1-1	CASSPGGLRNTEAFF	TGTGCCAGCAGTCCAGGGGGCTTGAGGAACACTGAAGCTTTCTTT
TRBV21-1	-	-	TRBJ1-2	CASSNEEGHRGWDGYTF	TGCGCCAGCAGCAATGAAGAAGGGCACAGGGGATGGGATGGCTACACCTTC
TRBV2	-	few	TRBJ1-5	CASGGRVSNQPQHF	TGTGCCAGCGGGGGAAGGGTTAGCAATCAGCCCCAGCATTTT
TRBV7-9	-	-	TRBJ2-3	CASSFPDTQYF	TGTGCCAGCAGCTTCCCGGATACGCAGTATTTT
TRBV7-2	-	-	TRBJ1-6	CASSPRGGRNSPLHF	TGTGCCAGCAGCCCCAGAGGGGGGAGGAATTCACCCCTCCACTTT
TRBV19	TRBD2	-	TRBJ2-1	CASKAGLAYNEQFF	TGTGCCAGTAAAGCGGGACTAGCTTACAATGAGCAGTTCTTC
TRBV7-8	-	-	TRBJ2-7	CASSTRSGREAYEQYF	TGTGCCAGCAGCACCAGAAGCGGACGAGAAGCCTACGAGCAGTACTTC
TRBV5-4	-	-	TRBJ2-7	CASSRTGRGSYEQYF	TGTGCCAGCAGCCGGACAGGGAGGGGCTCCTACGAGCAGTACTTC
TRBV5-5	-	-	TRBJ1-1	CASSLGMGTNTEAFF	TGTGCCAGCAGCTTGGGTATGGGAACGAACACTGAAGCTTTCTTT
TRBV5-4	TRBD1	-	TRBJ2-7	CASRLGGQGAYEQYF	TGTGCCAGCAGGTTGGGCGGACAGGGGGCCTACGAGCAGTACTTC
TRBV13	TRBD1	few	TRBJ2-3	CASSLEASTGAGTQYF	TGTGCCAGCAGCTTAGAGGCGTCAACAGGGGCAGGTACGCAGTATTTT
TRBV2	TRBD1	-	TRBJ1-1	CAGTGGVTEAFF	TGTGCCGGTACAGGGGGCGTCACTGAAGCTTTCTTT
TRBV28	-	-	TRBJ1-3	CASSPQTGNTIYF	TGTGCCAGCAGTCCTCAGACTGGAAACACCATATATTTT
TRBV6-4	-	-	TRBJ2-3	CASSEQTSSTDTQYF	TGTGCCAGCAGTGAACAAACTTCTAGCACAGATACGCAGTATTTT
TRBV5-3	TRBD1	-	TRBJ1-2	CARSPLEQTGGLGYTF	TGTGCCAGAAGCCCACTCGAGCAGACAGGGGGTCTTGGCTACACCTTC
TRBV6-5	TRBD2	-	TRBJ2-1	CASSSQREGPYEQFF	TGTGCCAGCAGTTCACAGCGGGAGGGCCCCTATGAGCAGTTCTTC
TRBV10-1	-	-	TRBJ1-2	CVLPSRGYGSEYSYGYTF	TGCGTCTTACCATCGAGGGGGTACGGGTCCGAATATTCCTATGGCTACACCTTC
TRBV6-5	-	-	TRBJ1-3	CASSYEGSSGNTIYF	TGTGCCAGCAGTTACGAGGGCAGCTCTGGAAACACCATATATTTT